This T cell receptor beta chain stems from a study of blood T cell repertoires in COVID-19. Study overall: COVID-19 samples, acute and convalescent, were from the United States, Italy and Spain.

The CDR3 runs to 16 residues. V lost 4 bases and J lost 1; bases outside the gene matches: 8. CDR1 LNHDA and CDR2 SQIVND come from the germline V gene (reference sequence). Seattle patients were enrolled while actively infected and followed longitudinally. As originally analysed: Reference gene primer amplification yielded estimated nucleated cell counts. Assay used: immunoSEQ multiplex PCR; TCRdb lists only in-frame clones, some missing. Clone size and V and J calls were adopted from that table, with D and trimming inferred from the DNA. The sample includes 150,000 to 170,000 clones, approximately 85% of them seen just once.

This rearrangement joins TRBV19 to TRBJ1-2; 8 bases are shared with TRBD1. The TCR sequence derives from a man in his 60s with COVID-19, enrolled during active disease. The sequenced sample consisted of peripheral blood. CDR3 amino acids: CASSNHGTGLNYGYTF. The DNA of the CDR3 is TGTGCCAGTAGTAACCACGGGACAGGACTTAACTATGGCTACACCTTC. The full variable domain, rest sourced from reference TRBV19 and TRBJ1-2, is DGGITQSPKYLFRKEGQNVTLSCEQNLNHDAMYWYRQDPGQGLRLIYYSQIVNDFQKGDIAEGYSVSREKKESFPLTVTSAQKNPTAFYLCASSNHGTGLNYGYTFGSGTRLTVV.